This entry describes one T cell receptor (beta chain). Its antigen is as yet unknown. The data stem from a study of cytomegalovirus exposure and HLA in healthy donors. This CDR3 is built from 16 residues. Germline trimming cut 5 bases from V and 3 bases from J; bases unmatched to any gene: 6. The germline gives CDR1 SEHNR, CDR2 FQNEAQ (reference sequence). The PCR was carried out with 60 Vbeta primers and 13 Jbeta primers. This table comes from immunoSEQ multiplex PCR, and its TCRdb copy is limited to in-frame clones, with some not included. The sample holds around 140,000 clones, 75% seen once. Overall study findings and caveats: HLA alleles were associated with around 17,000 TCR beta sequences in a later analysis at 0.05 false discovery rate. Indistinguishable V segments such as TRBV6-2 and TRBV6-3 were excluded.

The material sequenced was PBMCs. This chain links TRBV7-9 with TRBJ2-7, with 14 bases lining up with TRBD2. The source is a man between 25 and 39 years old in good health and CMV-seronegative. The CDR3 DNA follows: TGTGCCAGCAGCGGCGGGACTAGCGGGAGATTCTACGAGCAGTACTTC. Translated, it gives CASSGGTSGRFYEQYF.